This paragraph covers one TCR beta chain sequence. The antigen is unknown. TCRdb's table, derived via immunoSEQ multiplex PCR, lists solely in-frame clones and lacks some. The sample holds just under 45,000 clones, more than 85% seen once. This sample is part of a study of a mutant IDH1 vaccine in newly diagnosed glioma. The overall study: Eight vaccinations reached patients in weeks 1, 3, 5, 7, 11, 15, 19 and 23. Vaccinations were initiated 4-6 weeks following radiotherapy alone, or were given together with temozolomide cycles. Of the patients given treatment, approximately 60% were male and 37.5% were female, and a mean age of roughly 40 years was recorded.

Trimming cost V 0 bases and J 4 bases, with 8 bases left between them. Germline V gene sequence: CDR1 LGHNA, CDR2 YNFKEQ. CDR3 size: 14 residues. The time point was: week 23, last vaccination. One vaccine dose held 300 ug of mutant IDH1 20-mer peptide and came with topical imiquimod. The sequence was collected from a man aged 45-65 years with glioma. The genes are TRBV4-2 and TRBJ2-3; D is uncertain. Sequenced material: PBMCs, taken from a glioma patient whose treatment included an IDH1 peptide vaccine. CDR3 bases: TGTGCCAGCAGCCAAGAAAAAGCCCCAGATACGCAGTATTTT. It encodes CASSQEKAPDTQYF.